These 27 T cell receptor beta chains originate from one sample sequenced in a study of OX40 agonist ivuxolimab in advanced cancers. Some clones are missing from TCRdb's copy, which holds only in-frame ones; the method was immunoSEQ multiplex PCR. The sample records tens of thousands of clones, roughly nine tenths being singletons. Sequencing used CD4+ or CD8+ T cells sorted from blood, obtained in a trial of the OX40 agonist ivuxolimab. The receptor source for this set is an adult with an advanced solid tumor such as melanoma, head and neck, liver or kidney cancer.

V is TRBV7-2 and J is TRBJ1-1; maybe TRBD1 (5 bases). This CDR3 comprises 15 residues. Trimming cost V 3 bases and J 2 bases, with 13 bases left between them. Germline V gene sequence: CDR1 SGHTA, CDR2 FQGNSA. CDR3 in amino acids: CASSLFARGNTEAFF. CDR3 DNA sequence: TGTGCCAGCAGCTTGTTCGCAAGGGGAAACACTGAAGCTTTCTTT.

The chain has TRBV7-2 and TRBJ2-2, with D possibly TRBD1 on 6 matching bases. The CDR3 consists of 16 residues. V lost 5 bases, J lost 5 bases, and 18 bases lay in between. Looked up from germline, CDR1 is SGHTA and CDR2 is FQGNSA. CDR3 DNA: TGTGCCAGCAGCACATTCCCCAGGGGCAGAACCGGGGAGCTGTTTTTT. It translates to CASSTFPRGRTGELFF.

The chain couples TRBV18 to TRBJ2-5; TRBD2 is a possible D gene (5 bases). CDR1 is KGHSH, CDR2 LQKENI, per germline. Trimming removed 5 bases at V and 5 bases at J, with 15 bases between. The CDR3 is made up of 14 amino acids. The CDR3 region has the DNA TGTGCCAGCTCAGGCACCCTAGCTGAGGAGACCCAGTACTTC. Protein sequence: CASSGTLAEETQYF.

J is TRBJ2-1 and V is TRBV15; D unclear. V was trimmed by 1 base and J by 9 bases, leaving 10 bases between them. The germline V gene has CDR1 LNHNV and CDR2 YYDKDF (reference sequence). This CDR3 has 13 residues. CDR3 nucleotides: TGTGCCACCAGCAGAGGTAAGCCCTCTGAGCAGTTCTTC. Translation: CATSRGKPSEQFF.

This clone occurred a few times. V and J are TRBV27 and TRBJ2-5; TRBD2 matches 13 bases. J was trimmed by 4 bases and V by 6 bases; bases with no gene match: 2. The germline V gene encodes CDR1 MNHEY and CDR2 SMNVEV (reference sequence). The CDR3 runs to 14 residues. CDR3 DNA: TGTGCCAGCAGACGGACTAGCGGGGGAGAGACCCAGTACTTC. It encodes CASRRTSGGETQYF.

This chain connects TRBV2 to TRBJ2-7; D gene uncertain. V lost 3 bases and J lost 2, with 11 bases in between. The germline CDR1 and CDR2 sequences are SNHLY and FYNNEI. The CDR3 contains 14 residues. The CDR3 DNA reads TGTGCCAGCAGTGAGATCCGGCCTCCCTACGAGCAGTACTTC. Translated, it gives CASSEIRPPYEQYF.

The genes are TRBV28 and TRBJ2-7; D is unclear. This CDR3 contains 13 residues. Germline V gene lookup returns CDR1 MDHEN and CDR2 SYDVKM. Deletions cut 5 bases from V and 4 bases from J, with 12 bases between. CDR3 nucleotides: TGTGCCAGCAGTCCCCCGAGTACTTACGAGCAGTACTTC. Encoded protein: CASSPPSTYEQYF.

This clone showed up just once. The chain joins TRBV2 to TRBJ2-3; TRBD1 matches 7 bases. The germline gives CDR1 SNHLY, CDR2 FYNNEI. V was pared by 11 bases and J by 0 bases, with 11 bases of the junction left unmatched. CDR3 length: 15 amino acids. CDR3 residues: CASSRDRPSTDTQYF. The CDR3 DNA reads as TGTGCCTCTTCACGGGACAGACCTAGCACAGATACGCAGTATTTT.

The chain is built from TRBV11-2 and TRBJ1-2; 8 nucleotides match TRBD1. CDR3 size: 16 residues. V shed 5 bases, J shed 1 base, and the junction held 9 bases outside the gene matches. Germline assignment: CDR1 SGHAT and CDR2 FQNNGV. The CDR3 region has the DNA TGTGCCAGCAGCCCCCTTCGGGACAGGAGTAACTATGGCTACACCTTC. As protein: CASSPLRDRSNYGYTF.

The gene calls are TRBV19 and TRBJ2-3; 9 nucleotides line up with TRBD2. The CDR3 length is 14 residues. The V and J ends lost 3 bases and 9 bases, in that order; junction bases with no gene match: 7. CDR1 is LNHDA and CDR2 is SQIVND in the germline V gene (reference sequence). CDR3 bases: TGTGCCAGTAGTATGCGTAGCGGGAGTGAAACGCAGTATTTT. Residues: CASSMRSGSETQYF. The full variable domain, in which reference TRBV19 and TRBJ2-3 provide the parts outside the CDR3, is DGGITQSPKYLFRKEGQNVTLSCEQNLNHDAMYWYRQDPGQGLRLIYYSQIVNDFQKGDIAEGYSVSREKKESFPLTVTSAQKNPTAFYLCASSMRSGSETQYFGPGTRLTVL.

This chain uses TRBV7-2 with TRBJ1-6; D is uncertain. Trimming shortened V by 1 base and J by 4 bases, and 8 bases separated the two germline ends. The CDR3 is 15 amino acids. Germline CDR1 reads SGHTA; CDR2 reads FQGNSA. CDR3 loop: CASSLGPDYNSPLHF. The CDR3, as DNA: TGTGCCAGCAGCTTAGGACCCGATTATAATTCACCCCTCCACTTT.

Concerning this clone itself: Other DNA sequences in this specimen translate into the identical CDR3. The chain combines TRBV10-3 with TRBJ2-1, with D unclear. The CDR3 length is 11 residues. CDR1 and CDR2 from the germline V gene are ENHRY and SYGVKD. V was pared by 0 bases and J by 10 bases, with 4 bases between. The CDR3: CAISESSEQFF. DNA for the CDR3: TGTGCCATCAGTGAGTCGTCCGAGCAGTTCTTC.

In this sample, this clone turned up once. V gene TRBV7-2 combines with J gene TRBJ1-2, with D uncertain. Germline values: CDR1 SGHTA, CDR2 FQGNSA. The CDR3 is 13 residues long. V was shortened by 4 bases and J by 5 bases, with 11 bases between the two germline ends. CDR3 loop: CASSSSDGYGYTF. The DNA for the CDR3 is TGTGCCAGCAGCTCCTCGGACGGGTATGGCTACACCTTC.

The chain employs TRBV30 and TRBJ1-2, with D possibly matching TRBD1 (6 bases). Trimming removed 5 bases from V and 3 bases from J, with 19 bases in between. This CDR3 region has 15 residues. Germline V gives CDR1 GTSNPN, CDR2 SVGIG (reference sequence). The CDR3 coding sequence is TGTGCCTGGCGCAAATTAGGGGGGGGTCACTATGGCTACACCTTC. Amino acids: CAWRKLGGGHYGYTF. The full variable domain, its missing parts supplied by reference TRBV30 and TRBJ1-2, is SQTIHQWPATLVQPVGSPLSLECTVEGTSNPNLYWYRQAAGRGLQLLFYSVGIGQISSEVPQNLSASRPQDRQFILSSKKLLLSDSGFYLCAWRKLGGGHYGYTFGSGTRLTVV.

The chain is built from TRBV7-2 and TRBJ2-2; TRBD2 agrees at 7 bases. With V trimmed by 0 bases and J by 6 bases, 4 bases remained unmatched. Per germline, CDR1 SGHTA and CDR2 FQGNSA. This CDR3 comprises 15 residues. CDR3 nucleotide sequence: TGTGCCAGCAGCTTAGCGGGGGGGTACGCCGGGGAGCTGTTTTTT. Amino acids: CASSLAGGYAGELFF.

The chain employs TRBV19 and TRBJ2-7; no definite D call. The CDR3 extends over 13 amino acids. Trimming removed 3 bases at V and 2 bases at J, with 8 bases between. Germline V gene sequence: CDR1 LNHDA, CDR2 SQIVND (reference sequence). This chain's CDR3 is CASSIQVTYEQYF. DNA of the CDR3: TGTGCCAGTAGTATCCAGGTCACCTACGAGCAGTACTTC.

The V call is TRBV11-3, the J call TRBJ2-1; 8 bases line up with TRBD2. The germline gives CDR1 SGHNT, CDR2 YENEEA. V lost 5 bases and J lost 6; bases outside the gene matches: 9. This CDR3 region has 15 residues. The CDR3 sequence: CASSRVGGASNEQFF. CDR3 sequence (DNA): TGTGCCAGCAGCCGAGTCGGGGGGGCAAGCAATGAGCAGTTCTTC.

The CDR3 spells CASSPRGEAGGYPYEQYF. DNA for the CDR3: TGTGCCAGTAGTCCAAGGGGTGAAGCGGGAGGATATCCCTACGAGCAGTACTTC. The gene calls are TRBV19 and TRBJ2-7, with 9 bases matching TRBD2. The CDR3 loop spans 18 amino acids. J was trimmed by 2 bases and V by 5 bases; bases with no gene match: 16. CDR1 is LNHDA and CDR2 is SQIVND in the germline V gene (reference sequence).

The CDR3: CASSLAVGLGSYEQYF. CDR3 DNA: TGTGCCAGCAGCTTGGCAGTGGGCCTGGGCTCCTACGAGCAGTACTTC. The chain is built from TRBV5-6 and TRBJ2-7; unclear D gene. Between the trimmed V and J ends, which lost 0 bases and 0 bases, there was a span of 13 bases. CDR1 is SGHDT and CDR2 is YYEEEE in the germline V gene. The CDR3 extends over 16 amino acids.

The chain couples TRBV7-2 to TRBJ2-7, with unresolved D. Germline assignment: CDR1 SGHTA and CDR2 FQGNSA. The CDR3 consists of 14 residues. Trimming stripped 1 base from V and 1 base from J, with 8 bases between. The CDR3, as DNA: TGTGCCAGCAGCTTAGGGTATAGTTCCTACGAGCAGTACTTC. The encoded protein is CASSLGYSSYEQYF.

The chain joins TRBV19 to TRBJ1-5; 9 bases align to TRBD1. CDR3 length: 13 amino acids. Trimming removed 9 bases from V and 5 bases from J; junction bases left unmatched: 5. Germline values: CDR1 LNHDA, CDR2 SQIVND (reference sequence). The CDR3 is CASGDRDHQPQHF. The CDR3 DNA follows: TGTGCCAGCGGGGACAGGGACCATCAGCCCCAGCATTTT.

The chain recombines TRBV7-9 with TRBJ1-6, with D uncertain. CDR1 is SEHNR, CDR2 FQNEAQ, per germline (reference sequence). This CDR3 is 12 amino acids long. The germline V and J ends were trimmed by 10 bases and 8 bases, with 12 bases remaining between them. DNA for the CDR3: TGTGCCACCCCCCCCCTGGATTCACCCCTCCACTTT. Its protein product is CATPPLDSPLHF.

The CDR3 coding sequence is TGTGCCAGCAGCCTAATTGTGAACACTGAAGCTTTCTTT. Translating it yields CASSLIVNTEAFF. J is TRBJ1-1 and V is TRBV7-3; no clear D. Germline assignment: CDR1 SGHTA and CDR2 FQGTGA. This CDR3 spans 13 amino acids. V gave up 5 bases and J gave up 0 bases, with 7 bases separating them. Full variable domain (missing parts from reference TRBV7-3 and TRBJ1-1): GAGVSQTPSNKVTEKGKYVELRCDPISGHTALYWYRQSLGQGPEFLIYFQGTGAADDSGLPNDRFFAVRPEGSVSTLKIQRTERGDSAVYLCASSLIVNTEAFFGQGTRLTVV.

The rearrangement uses TRBV7-2 and TRBJ2-1; no clear D gene. V shed 2 bases and J shed 6 bases, with 8 bases lying between them. Germline CDR1 SGHTA, CDR2 FQGNSA. The CDR3 runs 13 residues. CDR3 sequence reads: CASSLWQSNEQFF. CDR3 sequence (DNA): TGTGCCAGCAGCTTATGGCAGTCCAATGAGCAGTTCTTC. Full variable domain (rest looked up from reference TRBV7-2 and TRBJ2-1): GAGVSQSPSNKVTEKGKDVELRCDPISGHTALYWYRQSLGQGLEFLIYFQGNSAPDKSGLPSDRFSAERTGGSVSTLTIQRTQQEDSAVYLCASSLWQSNEQFFGPGTRLTVL.

The CDR3 loop reads CASSAVLAGAADTQYF. The CDR3 DNA sequence: TGCGCCAGCAGCGCGGTGCTAGCGGGGGCGGCGGATACGCAGTATTTT. V is TRBV5-1 and J is TRBJ2-3, with 10 nucleotides matching TRBD2. CDR3 size: 16 residues. CDR1 and CDR2 from the germline V gene are SGHRS and YFSETQ. V was pared by 4 bases and J by 6 bases, with 11 bases of the junction left unmatched.

This chain connects TRBV2 to TRBJ2-7; D might be TRBD2 (6 bases). CDR1 and CDR2 from the germline V gene are SNHLY and FYNNEI. The length of the CDR3 is 13 residues. V was clipped by 10 bases and J by 0 bases, with 13 bases between them. The CDR3 reads CANKWTNSYEQYF. In DNA form, the CDR3 reads TGTGCCAACAAATGGACTAACTCCTACGAGCAGTACTTC.

The chain joins TRBV9 to TRBJ1-5, with D possibly being TRBD1 (5 bases). V was trimmed by 7 bases and J by 2 bases, leaving 19 bases between them. Germline loops: CDR1 SGDLS, CDR2 YYNGEE. This CDR3 spans 16 amino acids. CDR3 residues: CASGSRWQGCNQPQHF. In DNA, the CDR3 is TGTGCCAGCGGCTCGAGGTGGCAGGGCTGCAATCAGCCCCAGCATTTT. Variable domain in full (rest from reference TRBV9 and TRBJ1-5): DSGVTQTPKHLITATGQRVTLRCSPRSGDLSVYWYQQSLDQGLQFLIQYYNGEERAKGNILERFSAQQFPDLHSELNLSSLELGDSALYFCASGSRWQGCNQPQHFGDGTRLSIL.